This T cell receptor (beta chain) emerged from a study of T cells in Graves' hyperthyroidism and ophthalmopathy. This clonotype was recorded many times. Its antigen remains unidentified. Study-level points and caveats: Among thyroid clonotypes expanded above 0.001, most also appeared in blood.

Patients between 18 and 65 years old had hyperthyroidism, newly diagnosed and lasting under 2 months. PBMCs were derived from 10 ml fresh peripheral blood. Amplified regions were TCR beta CDR3 sequences from RNA transcripts. The TCR CDR3 first-round RT-PCR relied on the HTBI primer set. TCRdb independently ran MiXCR on the multiplex PCR reads; one entry per CDR3 protein. The data contain 95,000 to 110,000 distinct CDR3 sequences, around a sixth of them singletons. CDR1 GTSNPN and CDR2 SVGIG come from the germline V gene (reference sequence). Trimming removed 3 bases from V and 3 bases from J, with 18 bases in between. The CDR3 has 16 residues.

The specimen was blood. The clonotype originates from a woman aged 50 to 60 with Graves' hyperthyroidism. The chain uses TRBV30 and TRBJ2-1; no reliable D call. The CDR3, as DNA: TGTGCCTGGAGCGTAGAAAAGGACCTCCTCTACAATGAGCAGTTCTTC. Its translation: CAWSVEKDLLYNEQFF.